Below are 7 T cell receptor beta chains sequenced from a single sample in a study of blood T cell repertoires in COVID-19. Clones were read by immunoSEQ multiplex PCR, and TCRdb kept only the in-frame ones, dropping some. Among roughly 170,000 clones listed, roughly 83% were seen once. Source material: PBMCs or T cells enriched from blood (not recorded which). The origin of the receptors is a woman aged 45 to 65 who had recovered from COVID-19.

Notes on this clone: Other DNA sequences in this specimen translate into the identical CDR3. V usage is TRBV18 and J usage is TRBJ2-2, with D perhaps TRBD2 (5 bases). From germline, CDR1 is KGHSH and CDR2 LQKENI. Trimming shortened V by 0 bases and J by 5 bases, and 7 bases separated the two germline ends. The CDR3 loop spans 14 amino acids. The CDR3 sequence: CASSPPPGTGELFF. Written as DNA, the CDR3 is TGTGCCAGCTCACCACCCCCGGGGACCGGGGAGCTGTTTTTT. The complete variable domain, with remaining parts taken from reference TRBV18 and TRBJ2-2, reads NAGVMQNPRHLVRRRGQEARLRCSPMKGHSHVYWYRQLPEEGLKFMVYLQKENIIDESGMPKERFSAEFPKEGPSILRIQQVVRGDSAAYFCASSPPPGTGELFFGEGSRLTVL.

This chain connects TRBV27 to TRBJ2-2; 7 nucleotides agree with TRBD2. The CDR3 sequence is 16 residues long. Germline V lookup: CDR1 MNHEY, CDR2 SMNVEV (reference sequence). J lost 3 bases, V lost 6 bases, and 10 bases had no gene match. CDR3 nucleotide sequence: TGTGCCAGCAGGGGAAGTGGTCGGGGGGACACCGGGGAGCTGTTTTTT. Amino acids: CASRGSGRGDTGELFF.

The rearrangement uses TRBV2 and TRBJ1-5; possibly TRBD1 for D (5 bases). The CDR3 consists of 15 residues. The V and J ends lost 1 base and 5 bases respectively, with 12 bases between them. The germline V gene has CDR1 SNHLY and CDR2 FYNNEI. This CDR3 is CASSEERGNHQPQHF. For the CDR3, the DNA is TGTGCCAGCAGTGAAGAAAGGGGAAACCATCAGCCCCAGCATTTT.

The J gene is TRBJ2-6, the V gene TRBV5-1; maybe TRBD1 (6 bases). Trimming removed 4 bases at V and 3 bases at J, with 8 bases between. This CDR3 comprises 14 residues. Germline V gene data show CDR1 as SGHRS and CDR2 as YFSETQ. The CDR3 sequence: CASSRGGGANVLTF. CDR3 nucleotides: TGCGCCAGCAGCCGAGGGGGTGGGGCCAACGTCCTGACTTTC.

This clone was observed a handful of times. The V call is TRBV28, the J call TRBJ1-2; TRBD1 matches 8 bases. This CDR3 is built from 12 residues. Germline V gene data show CDR1 as MDHEN and CDR2 as SYDVKM. The trim removed 6 bases at V and 3 bases at J, leaving 0 bases unmatched. The CDR3 loop reads CASRTGDYGYTF. As DNA, the CDR3 is TGTGCCAGCAGGACAGGGGACTATGGCTACACCTTC.

The rearrangement links TRBV5-1 to TRBJ1-3, with D perhaps TRBD1 (5 bases). The CDR3 is made up of 15 amino acids. The V end was cut by 2 bases, the J end by 0 bases, with 9 bases between. From germline, CDR1 is SGHRS and CDR2 YFSETQ. Here the CDR3 DNA reads TGCGCCAGCAGCTTCGACAGCTTCTCTGGAAACACCATATATTTT. This gives the protein CASSFDSFSGNTIYF. The full variable domain, its missing parts supplied by reference TRBV5-1 and TRBJ1-3, is KAGVTQTPRYLIKTRGQQVTLSCSPISGHRSVSWYQQTPGQGLQFLFEYFSETQRNKGNFPGRFSGRQFSNSRSEMNVSTLELGDSALYLCASSFDSFSGNTIYFGEGSWLTVV.

This rearrangement joins TRBV28 to TRBJ1-4; TRBD1 agrees at 8 bases. Germline CDR1 is MDHEN and CDR2 is SYDVKM. V lost 6 bases and J lost 7; bases outside the gene matches: 7. The CDR3 runs 14 residues. In DNA, the CDR3 is TGTGCCAGCAGACTGACAGGGGTCGGTGAAAAACTGTTTTTT. This gives the protein CASRLTGVGEKLFF.